This T cell receptor (beta chain) derives from a study of blood T cells in healthy people across ages. A J-beta primer mix and a sample-barcoded 5' primer were used in a second PCR of about 7 to 12 cycles. MiXCR was run by TCRdb on the 5' RACE reads, yielding one entry per CDR3 protein. The sample lists some 550,000 distinct CDR3 sequences, 40% to 50% occurring once. This clonotype was seen more than once but under ten times. Sequenced sample: blood. This sequence was found in a man of 80 years or more in good health.

The CDR3 reads CSARTVDTDTQYF. The CDR3 region has the DNA TGCAGTGCTAGGACAGTAGACACAGATACGCAGTATTTT. The chain uses TRBV20-1 and TRBJ2-3; D might be TRBD1 (5 bases). Per germline, CDR1 DFQATT and CDR2 SNEGSKA (reference sequence). The length of the CDR3 is 13 residues. The V end was cut by 3 bases, the J end by 2 bases, with 9 bases between.